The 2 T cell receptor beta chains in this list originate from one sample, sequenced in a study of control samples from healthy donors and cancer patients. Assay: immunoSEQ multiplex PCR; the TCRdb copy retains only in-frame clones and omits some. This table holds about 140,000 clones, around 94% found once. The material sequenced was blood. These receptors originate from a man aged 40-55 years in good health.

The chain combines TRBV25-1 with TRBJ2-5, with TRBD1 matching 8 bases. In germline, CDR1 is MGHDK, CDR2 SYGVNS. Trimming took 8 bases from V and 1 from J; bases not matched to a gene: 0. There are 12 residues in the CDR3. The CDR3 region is CASDRGQETQYF. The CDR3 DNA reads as TGTGCCAGCGACAGGGGCCAAGAGACCCAGTACTTC.

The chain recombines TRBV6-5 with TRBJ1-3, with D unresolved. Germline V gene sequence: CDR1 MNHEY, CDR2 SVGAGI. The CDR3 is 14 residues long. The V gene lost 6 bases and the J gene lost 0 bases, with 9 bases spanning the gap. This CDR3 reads CASSQQSSGNTIYF. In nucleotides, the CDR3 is TGTGCCAGCAGCCAACAGAGCTCTGGAAACACCATATATTTT.